These 21 T cell receptor beta chains originate from one sample sequenced in a study of identical twins. TCRdb independently ran MiXCR on the 5' RACE reads; one entry per CDR3 protein. The repertoire holds 1.5 million to 2 million distinct CDR3 sequences, with about 32% as singletons. Specimen: cord blood. These receptor sequences come from a newborn girl in good health.

V gene TRBV7-8 combines with J gene TRBJ1-6; TRBD1 matches at 8 bases. The germline V gene encodes CDR1 SGHVS and CDR2 FQNEAQ. V shed 5 bases, J shed 1 base, and the junction held 10 bases outside the gene matches. This CDR3 has 18 amino acids. CDR3 protein: CASSGRQGQRSYNSPLHF. CDR3 DNA sequence: TGTGCCAGCAGCGGAAGACAGGGGCAGAGGTCCTATAATTCACCCCTCCACTTT.

A few counts support this clonotype. J is TRBJ2-3 and V is TRBV20-1; D is ambiguous. V gave up 3 bases and J gave up 4 bases, with 8 bases separating them. The CDR3 sequence is 12 residues long. Germline V gene data show CDR1 as DFQATT and CDR2 as SNEGSKA (reference sequence). CDR3 protein: CSARLRADTQYF. CDR3 nucleotides: TGCAGTGCTAGGTTAAGAGCAGATACGCAGTATTTT.

The V gene is TRBV10-3, the J gene TRBJ1-2; maybe TRBD1 (5 bases). The CDR3 is made up of 16 amino acids. The V end was cut by 5 bases, the J end by 4 bases, with 20 bases between. Germline CDR1 ENHRY, CDR2 SYGVKD. The CDR3 sequence is CAISQSGTLKGYGYTF. The CDR3 DNA reads TGTGCCATCAGTCAAAGCGGGACTCTAAAGGGCTATGGCTACACCTTC.

At least ten counts were recorded for this clonotype. The chain recombines TRBV29-1 with TRBJ2-5; TRBD1 or TRBD2 may be the D gene (5 bases each). The germline V gene encodes CDR1 SQVTM and CDR2 ANQGSEA. CDR3 size: 15 residues. The germline V and J ends were trimmed by 6 bases and 4 bases, with 21 bases remaining between them. This chain's CDR3 is CSVLTGTYKGETQYF. The CDR3, as DNA: TGCAGCGTGCTAACCGGGACCTACAAGGGAGAGACCCAGTACTTC.

The V and J genes are TRBV6-5 and TRBJ2-1; 9 bases align to TRBD2. After removal of 0 bases from V and 4 bases from J, the junction contained 7 bases not matched to a gene. Germline values: CDR1 MNHEY, CDR2 SVGAGI. The length of the CDR3 is 17 residues. The CDR3, as DNA: TGTGCCAGCAGTTACTCGATGCCTAGCGGGATATACAATGAGCAGTTCTTC. Protein product: CASSYSMPSGIYNEQFF.

This clonotype has only one observation. The chain joins TRBV24-1 to TRBJ1-2; D perhaps matches TRBD1 (5 bases). Germline CDR1 is KGHDR and CDR2 is SFDVKD. This CDR3 spans 14 amino acids. Trimming stripped 5 bases from V and 5 bases from J, with 14 bases between. The CDR3 nucleotides read TGTGCCACCAGTGGCGGGGGAGTAAATTATGGCTACACCTTC. This translates into CATSGGGVNYGYTF.

The V call is TRBV5-1, the J call TRBJ2-1; TRBD1 matches 8 bases. With V trimmed by 1 base and J by 3 bases, 6 bases remained unmatched. The CDR3 extends over 16 amino acids. Germline values: CDR1 SGHRS, CDR2 YFSETQ. In DNA form, the CDR3 reads TGCGCCAGCAGCTTGTTGGCGGACAGGGTCTACAATGAGCAGTTCTTC. It is translated as CASSLLADRVYNEQFF.

The sample holds many counts of this clonotype. V gene TRBV6-5 combines with J gene TRBJ2-3; a possible D gene is TRBD1 (6 bases). Germline assignment: CDR1 MNHEY and CDR2 SVGAGI. CDR3 length: 16 residues. V lost 3 bases, J lost 4 bases, and 17 bases lay in between. CDR3 DNA: TGTGCCAGCAGTTATAGAAAGGACAGAGGAGCAGATACGCAGTATTTT. Protein product: CASSYRKDRGADTQYF.

The chain employs TRBV6-1 and TRBJ2-1; D is ambiguous. V shed 4 bases and J shed 6 bases, with 10 bases lying between them. CDR1 is MNHNS, CDR2 SASEGT, per germline. The CDR3 extends over 13 amino acids. The CDR3: CASSGARANEQFF. CDR3 coding DNA: TGTGCCAGCAGTGGGGCTAGGGCCAATGAGCAGTTCTTC.

The chain couples TRBV7-6 to TRBJ2-3; D is perhaps TRBD1 or TRBD2 (6 bases each). CDR1 and CDR2 from the germline V gene are SGHVS and FNYEAQ. This CDR3 region has 16 residues. V was trimmed by 1 base and J by 4 bases, leaving 15 bases between them. Here the CDR3 reads CASSLEFWGASDTQYF. The CDR3 coding sequence is TGTGCCAGCAGCTTAGAGTTCTGGGGGGCCTCAGATACGCAGTATTTT.

This clonotype was observed a few times. The V and J genes are TRBV5-1 and TRBJ2-2; 7 positions match TRBD2. This CDR3 has 13 residues. V dropped 5 bases and J dropped 7; count of bases not matched to a gene: 5. Germline loops: CDR1 SGHRS, CDR2 YFSETQ. The CDR3 spells CASSELAVGELFF. CDR3 coding DNA: TGCGCCAGCAGTGAGCTAGCGGTCGGGGAGCTGTTTTTT.

V usage is TRBV20-1 and J usage is TRBJ2-1; 10 bases line up with TRBD1. Germline V gene data show CDR1 as DFQATT and CDR2 as SNEGSKA (reference sequence). Trimming took 1 base from V and 0 from J; bases not matched to a gene: 15. The CDR3 length is 20 residues. CDR3 region: CSARGAGQGDTQSSYNEQFF. The CDR3 DNA sequence: TGCAGTGCTAGAGGCGCTGGACAGGGGGATACCCAGAGCTCCTACAATGAGCAGTTCTTC.

A note on this clonotype: One end of the junction is discordant with germline, which a read error may explain. The rearrangement joins TRBV6-1 to TRBJ2-7; tentatively, D is TRBD1 (6 bases). The CDR3 runs to 15 residues. The germline gives CDR1 MNHNS, CDR2 SASEGT. CDR3 DNA: TGTGCCAGCGGTGAAGGTAGGGGGAATAAATACGAGCAGTACTTC. It codes for CASGEGRGNKYEQYF.

V gene TRBV27 combines with J gene TRBJ2-1; the D is unclear. The CDR3 is made up of 15 amino acids. The V end lost 1 base, the J end lost 7 bases, and 14 bases lay between the germline ends. Germline V gives CDR1 MNHEY, CDR2 SMNVEV (reference sequence). CDR3 DNA sequence: TGTGCCAGCAGTTTATTGCCCGGAGTGGCGAATGAGCAGTTCTTC. This codes for CASSLLPGVANEQFF.

In this sample, this clonotype turned up many times. The chain combines TRBV10-3 with TRBJ2-7; D perhaps matches TRBD2 (6 bases). Germline lookup yields CDR1 ENHRY and CDR2 SYGVKD. The CDR3 runs to 15 residues. The V end lost 4 bases, the J end lost 0 bases, and 13 bases lay between the germline ends. CDR3 region: CAISGDWGLSYEQYF. In DNA, the CDR3 is TGTGCCATCAGTGGGGACTGGGGCCTCTCCTACGAGCAGTACTTC.

On this clonotype itself: Since a much larger clone is just one base distant, this may be a read error. V usage is TRBV20-1 and J usage is TRBJ2-1; D is uncertain. The end of the DNA is better explained by TRBJ2-7, so the J call may be wrong. The V gene's germline CDR1 is DFQATT and CDR2 SNEGSKA (reference sequence). This CDR3 has 12 residues. The CDR3 DNA reads TGCAGTGCTAGGTCCGGCTACAATGAGCAGTACTTC. Translated: CSARSGYNEQYF.

V and J are TRBV28 and TRBJ2-1, with a tentative D call TRBD2 (5 bases). V was clipped by 3 bases and J by 3 bases, with 18 bases between them. CDR3 length: 17 amino acids. Germline CDR1 MDHEN, CDR2 SYDVKM. This CDR3 reads CASSFAGVAAHYNEQFF. DNA of the CDR3: TGTGCCAGCAGTTTCGCCGGGGTGGCGGCGCACTACAATGAGCAGTTCTTC.

J is TRBJ1-1 and V is TRBV29-1; 8 bases map to TRBD1. The CDR3 loop spans 11 amino acids. Germline V gene lookup returns CDR1 SQVTM and CDR2 ANQGSEA. V was pared by 7 bases and J by 5 bases, with 3 bases of the junction left unmatched. CDR3 in amino acids: CSGQGWTEAFF. The DNA for the CDR3 is TGCAGCGGACAGGGGTGGACTGAAGCTTTCTTT.

This clonotype showed up just a few times. The chain has TRBV7-8 and TRBJ1-1; D unclear. This CDR3 has 14 residues. V shed 1 base and J shed 7 bases, with 13 bases lying between them. CDR1 and CDR2 (germline): SGHVS, FQNEAQ. The DNA of the CDR3 is TGTGCCAGCAGCTTAGAAGGACCGCCTCTTGAAGCTTTCTTT. It codes for CASSLEGPPLEAFF.

This clonotype has only one observation. This chain joins TRBV28 and TRBJ2-5, with TRBD1 matching 10 bases. This CDR3 comprises 17 residues. Germline V gene lookup returns CDR1 MDHEN and CDR2 SYDVKM. J gave up 5 bases and V 8 bases, and 17 bases lay outside the gene matches. The CDR3 reads CASRSRDRGRLLETQYF. In DNA, the CDR3 is TGTGCCAGCCGCTCCCGGGACAGGGGAAGACTGTTGGAGACCCAGTACTTC.

This chain connects TRBV28 to TRBJ1-6, with TRBD1 matching 7 bases. J gave up 11 bases and V 2 bases, and 6 bases lay outside the gene matches. The CDR3 has 14 residues. Per germline, CDR1 MDHEN and CDR2 SYDVKM. CDR3 DNA: TGTGCCAGCAGTTTAGGGACAGACTCGGCACCCCTCCACTTT. Translation gives CASSLGTDSAPLHF.